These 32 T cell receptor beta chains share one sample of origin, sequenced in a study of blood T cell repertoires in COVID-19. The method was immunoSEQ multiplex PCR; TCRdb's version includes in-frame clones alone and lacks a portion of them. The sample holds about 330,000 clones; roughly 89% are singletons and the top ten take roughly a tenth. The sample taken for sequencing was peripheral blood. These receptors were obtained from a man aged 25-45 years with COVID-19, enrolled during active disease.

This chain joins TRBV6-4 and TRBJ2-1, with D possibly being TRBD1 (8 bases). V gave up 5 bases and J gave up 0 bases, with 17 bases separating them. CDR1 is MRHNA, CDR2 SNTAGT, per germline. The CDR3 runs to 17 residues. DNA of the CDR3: TGTGCCAGCAGTCCCCACAGGGGGGGAAGCTCCTACAATGAGCAGTTCTTC. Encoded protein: CASSPHRGGSSYNEQFF.

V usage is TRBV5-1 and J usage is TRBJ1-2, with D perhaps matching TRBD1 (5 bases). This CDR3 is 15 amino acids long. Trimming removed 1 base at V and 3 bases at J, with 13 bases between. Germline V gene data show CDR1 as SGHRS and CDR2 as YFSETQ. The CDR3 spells CASSLSSGGDYGYTF. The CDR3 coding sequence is TGCGCCAGCAGCTTGAGTTCGGGGGGTGACTATGGCTACACCTTC.

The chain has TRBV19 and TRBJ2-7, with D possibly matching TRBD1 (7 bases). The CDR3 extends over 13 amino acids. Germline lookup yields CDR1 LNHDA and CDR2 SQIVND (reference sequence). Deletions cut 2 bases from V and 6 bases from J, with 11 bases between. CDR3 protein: CASSIRQGGEQYF. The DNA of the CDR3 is TGTGCCAGTAGTATAAGACAGGGAGGCGAGCAGTACTTC.

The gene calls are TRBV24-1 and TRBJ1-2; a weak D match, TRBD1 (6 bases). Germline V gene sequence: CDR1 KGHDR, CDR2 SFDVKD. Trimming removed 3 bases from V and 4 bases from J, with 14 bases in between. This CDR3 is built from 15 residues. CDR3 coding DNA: TGTGCCACCAGTGATCCACAGGGTCTGTGCTATGGCTACACCTTC. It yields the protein CATSDPQGLCYGYTF.

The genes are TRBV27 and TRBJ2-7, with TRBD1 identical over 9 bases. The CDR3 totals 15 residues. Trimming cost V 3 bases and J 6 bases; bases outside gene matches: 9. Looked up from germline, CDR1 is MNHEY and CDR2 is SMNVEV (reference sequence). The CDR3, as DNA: TGTGCCAGCAGTTTTGGGTTTACAGGGGGCGTCGAGCAGTACTTC. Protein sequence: CASSFGFTGGVEQYF.

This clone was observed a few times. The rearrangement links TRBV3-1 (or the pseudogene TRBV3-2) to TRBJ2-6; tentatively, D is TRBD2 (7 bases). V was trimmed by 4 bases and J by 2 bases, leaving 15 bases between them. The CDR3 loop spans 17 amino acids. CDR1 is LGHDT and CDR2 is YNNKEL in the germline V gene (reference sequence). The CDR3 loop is CASSLARGAAGANVLTF. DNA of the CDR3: TGTGCCAGCAGCCTCGCACGGGGGGCGGCTGGGGCCAACGTCCTGACTTTC.

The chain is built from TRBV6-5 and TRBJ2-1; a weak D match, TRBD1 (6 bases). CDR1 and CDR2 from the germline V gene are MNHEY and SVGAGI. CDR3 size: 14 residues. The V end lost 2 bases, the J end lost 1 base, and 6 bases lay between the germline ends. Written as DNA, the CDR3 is TGTGCCAGCAGTTACGGACAGTCCTACAATGAGCAGTTCTTC. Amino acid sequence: CASSYGQSYNEQFF.

CDR3 sequence: CAWSVLFLQQFF. The DNA of the CDR3 is TGTGCCTGGAGTGTACTTTTTCTTCAACAGTTCTTC. The chain combines TRBV30 with TRBJ2-1, with D hard to call. Deletions cut 0 bases from V and 13 bases from J, with 13 bases between. Looked up from germline, CDR1 is GTSNPN and CDR2 is SVGIG (reference sequence). CDR3 length: 12 residues.

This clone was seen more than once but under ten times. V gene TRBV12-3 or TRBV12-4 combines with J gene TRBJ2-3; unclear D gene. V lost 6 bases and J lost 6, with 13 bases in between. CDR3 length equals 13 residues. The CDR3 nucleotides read TGTGCCAGCAGAGATACCGACATGGATACGCAGTATTTT. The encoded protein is CASRDTDMDTQYF.

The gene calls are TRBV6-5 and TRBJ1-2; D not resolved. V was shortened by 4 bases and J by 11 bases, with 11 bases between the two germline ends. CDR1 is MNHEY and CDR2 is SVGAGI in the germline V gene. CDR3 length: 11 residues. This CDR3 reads CASSLAGVYTF. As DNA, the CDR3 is TGTGCCAGCAGTTTGGCGGGAGTTTACACCTTC.

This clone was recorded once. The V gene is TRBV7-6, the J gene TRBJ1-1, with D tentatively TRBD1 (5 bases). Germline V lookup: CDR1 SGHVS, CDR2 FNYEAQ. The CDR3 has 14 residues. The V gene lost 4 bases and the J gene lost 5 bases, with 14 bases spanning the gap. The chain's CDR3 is CASSSDGRGTEAFF. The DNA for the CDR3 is TGTGCCAGCAGCTCGGACGGGAGGGGTACTGAAGCTTTCTTT.

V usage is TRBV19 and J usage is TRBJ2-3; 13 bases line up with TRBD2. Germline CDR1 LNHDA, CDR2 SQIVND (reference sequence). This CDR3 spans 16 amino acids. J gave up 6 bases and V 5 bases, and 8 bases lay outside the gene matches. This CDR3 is CASSELAGGVPDTQYF. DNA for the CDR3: TGTGCCAGTAGTGAACTAGCGGGAGGGGTGCCGGATACGCAGTATTTT.

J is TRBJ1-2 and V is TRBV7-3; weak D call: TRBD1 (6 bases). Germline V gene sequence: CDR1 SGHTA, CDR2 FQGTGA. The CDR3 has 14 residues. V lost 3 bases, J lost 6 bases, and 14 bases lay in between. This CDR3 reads CASSLQGTIDGYTF. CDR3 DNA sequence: TGTGCCAGCAGCTTGCAGGGGACAATCGATGGCTACACCTTC. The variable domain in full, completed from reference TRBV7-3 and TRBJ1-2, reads GAGVSQTPSNKVTEKGKYVELRCDPISGHTALYWYRQSLGQGPEFLIYFQGTGAADDSGLPNDRFFAVRPEGSVSTLKIQRTERGDSAVYLCASSLQGTIDGYTFGSGTRLTVV.

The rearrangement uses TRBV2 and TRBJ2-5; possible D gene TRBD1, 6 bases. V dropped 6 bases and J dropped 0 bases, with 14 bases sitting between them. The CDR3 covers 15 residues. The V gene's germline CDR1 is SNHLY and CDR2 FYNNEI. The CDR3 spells CASRRDTSYQETQYF. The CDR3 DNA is TGTGCCAGCAGGAGGGACACCTCCTACCAAGAGACCCAGTACTTC. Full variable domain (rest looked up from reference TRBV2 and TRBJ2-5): EPEVTQTPSHQVTQMGQEVILRCVPISNHLYFYWYRQILGQKVEFLVSFYNNEISEKSEIFDDQFSVERPDGSNFTLKIRSTKLEDSAMYFCASRRDTSYQETQYFGPGTRLLVL.

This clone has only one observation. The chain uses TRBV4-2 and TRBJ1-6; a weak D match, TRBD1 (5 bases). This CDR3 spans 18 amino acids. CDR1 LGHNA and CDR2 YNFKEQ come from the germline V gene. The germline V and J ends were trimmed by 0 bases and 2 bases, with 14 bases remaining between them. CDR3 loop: CASSQDMEGRPYNSPLHF. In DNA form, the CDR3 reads TGTGCCAGCAGCCAAGATATGGAGGGGCGCCCCTATAATTCACCCCTCCACTTT.

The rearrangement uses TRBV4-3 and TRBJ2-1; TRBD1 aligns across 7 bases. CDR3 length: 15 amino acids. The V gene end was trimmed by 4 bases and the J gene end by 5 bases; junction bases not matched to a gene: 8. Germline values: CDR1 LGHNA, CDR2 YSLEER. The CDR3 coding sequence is TGCGCCAGCAGCCGGTACCGGGACAGCCACAATGAGCAGTTCTTC. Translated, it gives CASSRYRDSHNEQFF.

CDR3 bases: TGTGCCTGGAGCCCATTTGGGACAGTCAGATCAACTAATGAAAAACTGTTTTTT. Its translation is CAWSPFGTVRSTNEKLFF. This sequence joins TRBV30 and TRBJ1-4; TRBD1 matches 7 bases. Germline-derived CDR1 and CDR2 are GTSNPN and SVGIG (reference sequence). V was pared by 3 bases and J by 0 bases, with 13 bases of the junction left unmatched. The CDR3 has 18 amino acids.

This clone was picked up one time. CDR3 amino acids: CASSMGQEREKLFF. Here the CDR3 DNA reads TGTGCCAGTAGTATGGGGCAGGAGAGGGAAAAACTGTTTTTT. The chain carries TRBV19 and TRBJ1-4; D perhaps matches TRBD1 (5 bases). CDR3 size: 14 residues. V dropped 3 bases and J dropped 8 bases, with 13 bases sitting between them. Per the germline V gene, CDR1 is LNHDA and CDR2 is SQIVND (reference sequence).

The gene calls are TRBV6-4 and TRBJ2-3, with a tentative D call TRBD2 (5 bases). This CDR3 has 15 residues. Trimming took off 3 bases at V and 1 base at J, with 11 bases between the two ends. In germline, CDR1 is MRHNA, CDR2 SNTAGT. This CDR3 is CASSDEGAGTDTQYF. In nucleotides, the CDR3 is TGTGCCAGCAGTGATGAGGGAGCAGGCACAGATACGCAGTATTTT.

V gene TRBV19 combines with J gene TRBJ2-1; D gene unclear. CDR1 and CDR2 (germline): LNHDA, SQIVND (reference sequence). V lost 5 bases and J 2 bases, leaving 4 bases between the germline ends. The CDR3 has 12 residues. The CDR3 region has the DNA TGTGCCAGTAGTGAGGCCTACAATGAGCAGTTCTTC. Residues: CASSEAYNEQFF.

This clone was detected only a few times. Here the CDR3 DNA reads TGTGCCAGCAGCTTCGGGGCCTACAATGAGCAGTTCTTC. As protein: CASSFGAYNEQFF. This chain links TRBV7-9 with TRBJ2-1, with a tentative D call TRBD2 (5 bases). V lost 3 bases to trimming and J lost 2 bases, with 5 bases between them. CDR3 length: 13 residues. Looked up from germline, CDR1 is SEHNR and CDR2 is FQNEAQ (reference sequence).

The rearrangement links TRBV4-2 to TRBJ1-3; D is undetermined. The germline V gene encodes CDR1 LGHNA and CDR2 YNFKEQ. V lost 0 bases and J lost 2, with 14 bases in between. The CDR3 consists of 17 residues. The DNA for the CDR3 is TGTGCCAGCAGCCAAGATAAGTGGAGGGTCGCTGGAAACACCATATATTTT. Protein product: CASSQDKWRVAGNTIYF.

CDR3 loop: CASSFRGYLYNEQFF. Written as DNA, the CDR3 is TGTGCCAGCAGCTTTAGGGGTTACCTCTACAATGAGCAGTTCTTC. The V call is TRBV13, the J call TRBJ2-1; D perhaps matches TRBD1 (5 bases). Germline-derived CDR1 and CDR2 are PRHDT and FYEKMQ (reference sequence). Trimming took 3 bases from V and 3 from J, leaving 12 bases between them. This CDR3 is 15 amino acids long.

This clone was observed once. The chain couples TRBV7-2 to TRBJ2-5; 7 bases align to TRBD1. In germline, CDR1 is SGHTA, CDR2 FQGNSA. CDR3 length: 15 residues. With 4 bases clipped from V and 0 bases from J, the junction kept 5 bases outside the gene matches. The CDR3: CASSSGTVYQETQYF. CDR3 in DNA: TGTGCCAGCAGCTCCGGGACAGTATACCAAGAGACCCAGTACTTC.

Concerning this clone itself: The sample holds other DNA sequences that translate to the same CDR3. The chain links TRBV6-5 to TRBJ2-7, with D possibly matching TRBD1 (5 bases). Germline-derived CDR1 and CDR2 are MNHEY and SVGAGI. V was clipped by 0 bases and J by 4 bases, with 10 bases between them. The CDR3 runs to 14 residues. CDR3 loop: CASSYSRGPYEQYF. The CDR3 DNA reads TGTGCCAGCAGTTACTCAAGGGGCCCTTACGAGCAGTACTTC.

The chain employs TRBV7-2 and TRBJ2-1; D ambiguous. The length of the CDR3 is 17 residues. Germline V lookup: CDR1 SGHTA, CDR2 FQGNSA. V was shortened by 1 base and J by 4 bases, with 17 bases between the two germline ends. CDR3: CASSLVPRGALYNEQFF. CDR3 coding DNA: TGTGCCAGCAGCTTAGTCCCGCGAGGCGCCCTATACAATGAGCAGTTCTTC.

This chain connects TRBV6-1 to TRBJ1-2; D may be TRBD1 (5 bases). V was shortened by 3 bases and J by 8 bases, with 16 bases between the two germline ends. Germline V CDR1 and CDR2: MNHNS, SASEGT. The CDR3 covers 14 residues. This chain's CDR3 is CASSDYRSAGGYTF. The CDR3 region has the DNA TGTGCCAGCAGTGATTACAGGTCTGCGGGGGGCTACACCTTC.

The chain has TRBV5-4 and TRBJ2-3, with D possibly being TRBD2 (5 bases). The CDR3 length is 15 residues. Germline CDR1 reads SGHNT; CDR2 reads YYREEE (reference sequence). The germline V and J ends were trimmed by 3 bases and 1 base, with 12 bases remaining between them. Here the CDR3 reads CASSSLGGGTDTQYF. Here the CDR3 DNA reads TGTGCCAGCAGCTCCCTAGGAGGTGGCACAGATACGCAGTATTTT.

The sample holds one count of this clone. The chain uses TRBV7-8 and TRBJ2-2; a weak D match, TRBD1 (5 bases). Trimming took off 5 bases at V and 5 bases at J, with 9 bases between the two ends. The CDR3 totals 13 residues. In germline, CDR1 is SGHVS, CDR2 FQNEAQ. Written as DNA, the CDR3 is TGTGCCAGCAGCACTGGACATACCGGGGAGCTGTTTTTT. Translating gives CASSTGHTGELFF.

The CDR3 spells CASSLQGAGYGYTF. CDR3 DNA: TGTGCCAGTAGTTTACAGGGGGCGGGCTATGGCTACACCTTC. This chain connects TRBV19 to TRBJ1-2; 9 bases are a match to TRBD1. With V trimmed by 5 bases and J by 4 bases, 5 bases remained unmatched. The CDR3 spans 14 residues. Per germline, CDR1 LNHDA and CDR2 SQIVND (reference sequence).

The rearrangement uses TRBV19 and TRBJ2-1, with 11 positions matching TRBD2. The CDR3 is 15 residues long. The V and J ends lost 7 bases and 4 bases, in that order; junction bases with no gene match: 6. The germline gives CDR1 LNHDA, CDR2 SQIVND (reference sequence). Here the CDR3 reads CASTKRTSGYNEQFF. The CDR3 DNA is TGTGCCAGTACCAAACGGACTAGCGGGTACAATGAGCAGTTCTTC.

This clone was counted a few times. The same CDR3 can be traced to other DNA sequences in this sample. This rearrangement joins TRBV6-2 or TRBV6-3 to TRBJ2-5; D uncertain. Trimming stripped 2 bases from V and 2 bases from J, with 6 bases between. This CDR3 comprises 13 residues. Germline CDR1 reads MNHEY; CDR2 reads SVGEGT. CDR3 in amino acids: CASSYQAQETQYF. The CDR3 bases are TGTGCCAGCAGTTACCAGGCTCAAGAGACCCAGTACTTC.